This paragraph covers one T cell receptor (beta chain) sequence. Its specificity is not known. The sample originates from a study of cytomegalovirus exposure and HLA in healthy donors. Study overall: The same platform as the approximately 670 first-cohort repertoires was used for the 120 validation repertoires, a later analysis reported. General study results and limits: The majority of TCR sequences were rare, yet some public TCRs appeared in many donors. The authors listed around 150 TCR beta chains as cytomegalovirus-associated.

Method: immunoSEQ multiplex PCR; TCRdb's copy keeps in-frame clones and lacks some. The sample holds about 64,000 clones; under 95% are singletons and the top ten take 1% to 1.5%. V was pared by 5 bases and J by 8 bases, with 8 bases of the junction left unmatched. Germline values: CDR1 SEHNR, CDR2 FQNEAQ (reference sequence). The CDR3 length is 13 residues. From the 120-subject validation cohort, which was separate from the roughly 630-subject first cohort, the donors were drawn. The receptor was derived from a young woman in good health and CMV-seronegative. The chain carries TRBV7-9 and TRBJ1-2, with 7 positions matching TRBD1. Sequenced: PBMCs. Here the CDR3 DNA reads TGTGCCAGCAGCCCCGACAGGGCTGGCGGCTACACCTTC. Amino acids: CASSPDRAGGYTF.